This T cell receptor beta chain was recorded in a study of blood T cell repertoires in COVID-19. Study information: Samples of COVID-19 (acute and convalescent) were obtained from the United States, Italy and Spain. The cDNA or gDNA used as material had been derived from T cells, B-cell-depleted T cells, or PBMCs.

The germline gives CDR1 SGHRS, CDR2 YFSETQ. The CDR3 covers 16 residues. V was clipped by 0 bases and J by 0 bases, with 9 bases between them. Per the original data handling: It was from reference gene primer amplification that nucleated cell counts were estimated. Clones were read by immunoSEQ multiplex PCR, and TCRdb kept only the in-frame ones, dropping some. Clonal size and the V and J genes are those of that table, whereas D and trimming came from the DNA. The repertoire has over 450,000 clones, 85% to 90% of them found once; the top ten carry roughly 8%. The V and J genes are TRBV5-1 and TRBJ1-4; no definite D call. The source of this sequence is a woman aged 45-65 years with COVID-19, enrolled during active disease. Input material: peripheral blood. For the CDR3, the DNA is TGCGCCAGCAGCTTGGCCGCGGGGTCAACTAATGAAAAACTGTTTTTT. Protein product: CASSLAAGSTNEKLFF.